This T cell receptor (beta chain) derives from a study of graft-versus-host responses after intestinal transplantation (dated by TCRdb to the early 2020s). At the level of the whole study: The transplants that recipients received were multivisceral, liver-intestinal, or isolated intestinal. Alloreactive clones were identified by sequencing pre-transplant mixed lymphocyte reaction products and comparing them with unstimulated pre-transplant donor and recipient T cells. Samples from three later patients were sequenced in-house on an Illumina MiSeq with MiXCR processing rather than by the commercial service. Every recipient was given anti-thymocyte globulin induction, then maintenance tacrolimus and steroids for 3 to 4 years. The cohort enrolled under 25 intestinal transplant recipients including one retransplant, and a few patients lacking pretransplant specimens were excluded. A peak of at least 4% donor T cells among recipient peripheral blood mononuclear cells was the definition used for donor T cell macrochimerism. Graft-versus-host and host-versus-graft alloreactive T cell clones were tracked in the graft, circulation and bone marrow after intestinal transplantation using bulk TCR-beta CDR3 sequencing. Broad study findings and their caveats: Conclusions were limited by the relatively low number and heterogeneity of intestinal transplant patients. Early after transplant, peak levels of circulating GvH clones were associated with declines in HvG clones. In patients with donor T cell macrochimerism, the allografts had high GvH to HvG T cell clonal ratios. GvH clones were detected in recipient bone marrow, and some of these GvH clones were observed earlier in ileal mucosa or blood, consistent with an intestinal mucosal origin.

Libraries came from the immunoSEQ multiplex PCR assay. For most patients, genomic DNA was isolated with the Qiagen DNeasy Blood and Tissue Kit and sent frozen to Adaptive Biotechnologies for TCR sequencing. High-throughput TCR-beta CDR3 sequencing of genomic DNA from most patients was performed by Adaptive Biotechnologies. Processing in the source paper ran as follows. TCR sequencing data were retrieved from Adaptive's ImmunoSEQ software for roughly 20 patients, whereas three other patients were processed with MiXCR and VDJtools. To correct CD4 versus CD8 sorting errors, sequences present in both subsets at a frequency ratio below 5:1 were removed. CDR3 nucleotide sequences shared between donor and recipient were removed because their origin could not be assigned. At least 2-fold expansion over unstimulated cells and a minimum CFSE-low frequency of 0.002% (template counts) or 0.001% (read counts) were required for clones to be classified as alloreactive. Clones detected in sequenced pre-transplant spleen, lymph node, or MLR CFSE-low populations of the donor or recipient were defined as mappable. Cumulative frequency of alloreactive clones was calculated as a percentage of all sequences weighted by copy number. In TCRdb, the immuneACCESS table is reduced to in-frame sequences with V and J assigned. These tables do not hold every clone; where another copy was compared, an unresolved V gene accounts for under half, and the others remain unexplained. For V, J and clone size, that table is used; D and trimming come from the DNA. The sample contains more than 95,000 clones, over 75% of them found a single time. The top ten constitute approximately 0.17% of the sample.

Interpreted using the paper, the time point label stands for: cells obtained before transplantation from donor or recipient. CD3+CD4+ and CD3+CD8+ populations were FACS-sorted from unstimulated pre-transplant donor and recipient cells taken from spleen or lymph nodes. Details on this clone: Its cognate antigen has yet to be identified. It has no much larger one-base neighbor in the sample; base qualities were not kept.

The germline V gene encodes CDR1 MNHEY and CDR2 SVGAGI. Measured from the cysteine to the phenylalanine, the CDR3 is 13 residues long. Only the CDR3 region is kept as DNA, spanning 39 bases read in frame from base 1. V lost 1 base and J lost 8 bases; the stretch between them is 8 bases long. The chain employs TRBV6-5 and TRBJ1-4; the D region possibly corresponds to TRBD1 (5 bases align). The receptor's source is a human donor who received an intestinal transplant. The sequencing used unstimulated CD4+ T cells sorted from spleen or lymph node cells, collected before intestinal transplant. This receptor carries the CDR3 CASSYWGGEKLFF. The sequenced DNA is TGTGCCAGCAGTTACTGGGGGGGAGAAAAACTGTTTTTT.